The 9 T cell receptor beta chains given below trace back to one sample, sequenced in a study of vaccination and CD4 T cells after COVID-19. These receptors have no known antigen. Sequencing of cultured CD4+ T cell DNA used the Oncomine TCR Beta short-read assay. TCRdb processed the PCR reads anew with MiXCR; each CDR3 protein has one entry. The sample holds about 11,000 distinct CDR3 sequences; about 48% are singletons and the top ten take 20% to 25%. Noted treatment: approximately 11-day PBMC culture with coronavirus spike peptide pools or control peptides (ViraFEST assay). The sample was cultured CD4+ T cells from blood, taken after SARS-CoV-2 vaccination. All receptors derive from a human donor with COVID-19.

The rearrangement links TRBV11-2 to TRBJ2-1; D is uncertain. CDR1 and CDR2 (germline): SGHAT, FQNNGV. V lost 1 base and J lost 5, with 6 bases in between. The CDR3 spans 13 residues. CDR3 bases: TGTGCCAGCAGCTTAGGTCTGAACAATGAGCAGTTCTTC. The encoded protein is CASSLGLNNEQFF.

The chain joins TRBV7-2 to TRBJ2-7, with 8 bases aligning to TRBD1. Germline trimming cut 5 bases from V and 3 bases from J; bases unmatched to any gene: 12. The CDR3 is 16 residues long. The germline V gene has CDR1 SGHTA and CDR2 FQGNSA. In DNA, the CDR3 is TGTGCCAGCAGCCCGGGTGCAGGGGGCCGTCTCTACGAGCAGTACTTC. Residues: CASSPGAGGRLYEQYF.

In this sample, this clonotype turned up a few times. The gene calls are TRBV15 and TRBJ2-7; 7 nucleotides agree with TRBD1. The CDR3 totals 15 residues. Trimming at V came to 2 bases and at J to 2 bases, leaving 6 bases not matched to a gene. Per germline, CDR1 LNHNV and CDR2 YYDKDF (reference sequence). CDR3 region: CATSRLGTVTYEQYF. CDR3 in DNA: TGTGCCACCAGCAGACTCGGGACAGTTACCTACGAGCAGTACTTC.

The CDR3 nucleotides are TGCAGTGCTAGAGATCAGAAGACCCAGTACTTC. Its translation: CSARDQKTQYF. This chain links TRBV20-1 with TRBJ2-5; the D is unclear. Germline V gene lookup returns CDR1 DFQATT and CDR2 SNEGSKA (reference sequence). This CDR3 spans 11 amino acids. V gave up 0 bases and J gave up 6 bases, with 5 bases separating them.

The rearrangement links TRBV24-1 to TRBJ2-5, with TRBD2 matching 7 bases. The germline CDR1 and CDR2 sequences are KGHDR and SFDVKD. V lost 6 bases and J lost 0; bases outside the gene matches: 6. This CDR3 contains 15 residues. The CDR3 sequence is CATSFKAGHQETQYF. The CDR3 DNA is TGTGCCACCAGTTTCAAAGCGGGGCACCAAGAGACCCAGTACTTC.

CDR3 amino acids: CASHATAGVTDTQYF. The DNA for the CDR3 is TGTGCCAGTCACGCAACGGCGGGGGTCACAGATACGCAGTATTTT. J is TRBJ2-3 and V is TRBV6-1, with TRBD2 identical over 7 bases. Germline CDR1 and CDR2: MNHNS and SASEGT. The CDR3 contains 15 residues. V trimming: 9 bases; J trimming: 2 bases; junction bases outside the gene matches: 11.

V and J are TRBV7-9 and TRBJ1-6; D gene unclear. CDR3 length equals 15 residues. Deletions cut 1 base from V and 0 bases from J, with 4 bases between. The germline gives CDR1 SEHNR, CDR2 FQNEAQ (reference sequence). The CDR3 nucleotides are TGTGCCAGCAGCTTAGGGAGCTCCTATAATTCACCCCTCCACTTT. This encodes CASSLGSSYNSPLHF.

The chain couples TRBV6-5 to TRBJ1-5; D unclear. V was pared by 0 bases and J by 5 bases, with 11 bases between. CDR3 length equals 15 residues. CDR1 MNHEY and CDR2 SVGAGI come from the germline V gene. The CDR3 DNA follows: TGTGCCAGCAGTTACTCGAGGCAGGTCCATCAGCCCCAGCATTTT. As protein: CASSYSRQVHQPQHF.

The genes are TRBV20-1 and TRBJ1-2; no reliable D call. CDR1 DFQATT and CDR2 SNEGSKA come from the germline V gene (reference sequence). CDR3 length: 11 residues. Trimming shortened V by 7 bases and J by 8 bases, and 14 bases separated the two germline ends. The CDR3 reads CSVSGWQGYTF. CDR3 DNA: TGCAGTGTTAGTGGGTGGCAAGGCTACACCTTC.